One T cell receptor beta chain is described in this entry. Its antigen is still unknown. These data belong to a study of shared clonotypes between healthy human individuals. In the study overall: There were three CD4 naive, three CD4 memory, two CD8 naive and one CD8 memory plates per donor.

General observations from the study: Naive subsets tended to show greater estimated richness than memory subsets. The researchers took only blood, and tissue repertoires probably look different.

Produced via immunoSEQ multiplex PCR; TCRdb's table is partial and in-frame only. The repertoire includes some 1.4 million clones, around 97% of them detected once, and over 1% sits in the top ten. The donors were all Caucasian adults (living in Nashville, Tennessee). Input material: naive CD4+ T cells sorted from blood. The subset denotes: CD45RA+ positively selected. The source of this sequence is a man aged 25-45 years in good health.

DNA for the CDR3: TGTGCCAGCACCACCGGTTCGGGGGCCACCCAGTACTTC. Its translation: CASTTGSGATQYF. The rearrangement joins TRBV6-6 to TRBJ2-5; D is perhaps TRBD1 or TRBD2 (6 bases each). The CDR3 extends over 13 amino acids. CDR1 is MNHNY and CDR2 is SVGAGI in the germline V gene (reference sequence). Deletions cut 7 bases from V and 8 bases from J, with 17 bases between.